Presented here are 29 T cell receptor beta chains from one specimen sequenced in a study of identical twins. TCRdb ran MiXCR on the 5' RACE reads and lists one entry per CDR3 protein. The table lists about 220,000 distinct CDR3 sequences, over 5.5% of them singletons, with just over 14% in the top ten. This sample also appeared in a second study, on T cells expressing NK-cell markers.

The sequencing input was CD8+ T cells sorted from blood. The receptors here all came from a woman between 18 and 30 years old in good health.

In its sample, this clonotype was seen a few times. The CDR3 loop is CSARDRRTGLGYEQYF. The CDR3 DNA is TGCAGTGCTAGAGATCGTCGTACGGGACTAGGCTACGAGCAGTACTTC. The chain couples TRBV20-1 to TRBJ2-7; TRBD2 aligns across 8 bases. With 0 bases clipped from V and 3 bases from J, the junction kept 10 bases outside the gene matches. CDR3 length: 16 residues. In germline, CDR1 is DFQATT, CDR2 SNEGSKA (reference sequence).

This sequence joins TRBV7-9 and TRBJ2-5; D is undetermined. The ends were cut back, 1 base at V and 5 bases at J, with 14 bases in the middle. Germline V gene lookup returns CDR1 SEHNR and CDR2 FQNEAQ (reference sequence). This CDR3 has 15 residues. The CDR3 coding sequence is TGTGCCAGCAGCTTAGAGTTAGCTTCCGTTGAGACCCAGTACTTC. Residues: CASSLELASVETQYF. The full variable domain, completed using reference TRBV7-9 and TRBJ2-5, is DTGVSQNPRHKITKRGQNVTFRCDPISEHNRLYWYRQTLGQGPEFLTYFQNEAQLEKSRLLSDRFSAERPKGSFSTLEIQRTEQGDSAMYLCASSLELASVETQYFGPGTRLLVL.

This clonotype has at least ten counts. V is TRBV5-5 and J is TRBJ1-1; D remains unclear. The CDR3 is 13 residues long. From germline, CDR1 is SGHKS and CDR2 YYEKEE (reference sequence). The V gene lost 3 bases and the J gene lost 5 bases, with 11 bases spanning the gap. CDR3 residues: CASSSFIGTEAFF. In DNA, the CDR3 is TGTGCCAGCAGCTCCTTCATAGGAACTGAAGCTTTCTTT.

The chain links TRBV6-5 to TRBJ2-7; 7 bases agree with TRBD2. Per germline, CDR1 MNHEY and CDR2 SVGAGI. The CDR3 spans 12 residues. Losses at the gene ends were 6 bases for V and 1 base for J; bases not matched to a gene: 0. The CDR3 coding sequence is TGTGCCAGCAGGGGAGGGTCCTACGAGCAGTACTTC. Translating gives CASRGGSYEQYF.

Ten or more counts support this clonotype. The rearrangement uses TRBV29-1 and TRBJ2-7; 9 bases match TRBD2. CDR1 is SQVTM, CDR2 ANQGSEA, per germline. V dropped 5 bases and J dropped 1; count of bases not matched to a gene: 3. CDR3 size: 13 residues. The CDR3 reads CSVTSGGSYEQYF. The DNA for the CDR3 is TGCAGCGTTACGAGCGGGGGGTCCTACGAGCAGTACTTC.

At least ten counts were recorded for this clonotype. The chain is built from TRBV15 and TRBJ2-1; the match to TRBD2 covers 8 bases. V was pared by 0 bases and J by 1 base, with 2 bases of the junction left unmatched. Looked up from germline, CDR1 is LNHNV and CDR2 is YYDKDF (reference sequence). CDR3 size: 16 residues. The CDR3 DNA reads TGTGCCACCAGCAGAGAACTAGCGGTATCCTACAATGAGCAGTTCTTC. This encodes CATSRELAVSYNEQFF.

This clonotype was detected ten times or more. V usage is TRBV13 and J usage is TRBJ2-7; D may match TRBD1 or TRBD2 (6 bases each). Germline V lookup: CDR1 PRHDT, CDR2 FYEKMQ (reference sequence). This CDR3 has 14 residues. V was clipped by 1 base and J by 3 bases, with 10 bases between them. The CDR3 nucleotides are TGTGCCAGCAGCTTAGCGGGGGCCGGCTACGAGCAGTACTTC. It specifies CASSLAGAGYEQYF.

There are many counts of this clonotype. This chain connects TRBV6-1 to TRBJ2-7; the match to TRBD1 covers 8 bases. CDR3 length: 13 residues. In germline, CDR1 is MNHNS, CDR2 SASEGT. V lost 5 bases to trimming and J lost 3 bases; unmatched junction nucleotides: 3. CDR3 loop: CASSLDRDYEQYF. The DNA of the CDR3 is TGTGCCAGCAGTCTGGACAGGGACTACGAGCAGTACTTC.

This clonotype has more than one count but fewer than ten. CDR3 region: CASSYGVVQAKNIQYF. CDR3 sequence (DNA): TGTGCCAGCAGTTACGGGGTGGTACAAGCCAAAAACATTCAGTACTTC. V usage is TRBV6-5 and J usage is TRBJ2-4, with unresolved D. Trimming pared 2 bases from V and 0 bases from J, leaving 11 bases between. The CDR3 has 16 residues. The germline gives CDR1 MNHEY, CDR2 SVGAGI.

This clonotype was recorded at least ten times. V is TRBV5-1 and J is TRBJ1-5; D gene ambiguous. The CDR3 length is 12 residues. The germline V gene encodes CDR1 SGHRS and CDR2 YFSETQ. Trimming took off 1 base at V and 7 bases at J, with 6 bases between the two ends. The CDR3 protein is CASSLSGQPQHF. The CDR3 coding sequence is TGCGCCAGCAGCTTGTCGGGGCAGCCCCAGCATTTT.

This clonotype has only a few counts. The J gene is TRBJ1-4, the V gene TRBV7-9; D unclear. The V end was cut by 6 bases, the J end by 2 bases, with 7 bases between. This CDR3 is built from 13 residues. CDR1 is SEHNR and CDR2 is FQNEAQ in the germline V gene (reference sequence). CDR3 loop: CASRDGTNEKLFF. The CDR3 DNA sequence: TGTGCCAGCAGGGATGGGACTAATGAAAAACTGTTTTTT.

This clonotype appeared a few times. The J gene is TRBJ2-1, the V gene TRBV20-1, with TRBD1 matching over 9 bases. V shed 0 bases, J shed 8 bases, and the junction held 11 bases outside the gene matches. CDR3 size: 16 residues. From germline, CDR1 is DFQATT and CDR2 SNEGSKA (reference sequence). The DNA of the CDR3 is TGCAGTGCTAGAGAAGAGTGGGACAGGGTAGGGGATGAGCAGTTCTTC. It codes for CSAREEWDRVGDEQFF.

This chain connects TRBV27 to TRBJ1-5, with 9 nucleotides matching TRBD1. Trimming at V came to 5 bases and at J to 7 bases, leaving 6 bases not matched to a gene. CDR1 is MNHEY, CDR2 SMNVEV, per germline (reference sequence). The CDR3 runs to 14 residues. In DNA, the CDR3 is TGTGCCAGCAGTCCGGGACAGGGCCGACAGCCCCAGCATTTT. Translating it yields CASSPGQGRQPQHF.

The rearrangement links TRBV13 to TRBJ2-7, with 11 bases matching TRBD1. CDR1 PRHDT and CDR2 FYEKMQ come from the germline V gene (reference sequence). The CDR3 is 16 residues long. V lost 2 bases and J lost 4; bases outside the gene matches: 7. The DNA of the CDR3 is TGTGCCAGCAGCTTATCCCCGGGACAGGGGGAATACGAGCAGTACTTC. Its translation is CASSLSPGQGEYEQYF.

This clonotype was counted at least ten times. This rearrangement joins TRBV20-1 to TRBJ1-5, with D tentatively TRBD1 (5 bases). Looked up from germline, CDR1 is DFQATT and CDR2 is SNEGSKA (reference sequence). This CDR3 is built from 12 residues. CDR3: CSARDGNQPQHF. The CDR3 bases are TGCAGCGCCCGGGACGGTAATCAGCCCCAGCATTTT.

This chain connects TRBV11-3 to TRBJ2-7; D is perhaps TRBD2 (5 bases). CDR3 length: 15 amino acids. The ends were cut back, 2 bases at V and 1 base at J, with 12 bases in the middle. Germline CDR1 reads SGHNT; CDR2 reads YENEEA. In DNA, the CDR3 is TGTGCCAGCAGCTTAAGGCCCGAGCGGTCCTACGAGCAGTACTTC. It yields the protein CASSLRPERSYEQYF. Full variable domain (remainder filled in from reference TRBV11-3 and TRBJ2-7): EAGVVQSPRYKIIEKKQPVAFWCNPISGHNTLYWYLQNLGQGPELLIRYENEEAVDDSQLPKDRFSAERLKGVDSTLKIQPAELGDSAVYLCASSLRPERSYEQYFGPGTRLTVT.

By share, this clonotype counts as medium-sized. This CDR3 reads CAISASGGDSSYEQYF. The CDR3 nucleotides read TGTGCCATCAGTGCCTCCGGGGGGGATAGCTCCTACGAGCAGTACTTC. This chain uses TRBV10-3 with TRBJ2-7; 8 bases are shared with TRBD2. CDR1 is ENHRY, CDR2 SYGVKD, per germline. J lost 0 bases, V lost 4 bases, and 8 bases had no gene match. This CDR3 contains 16 residues.

This clonotype has just a few counts. The chain combines TRBV2 with TRBJ2-5, with 10 bases aligning to TRBD2. In germline, CDR1 is SNHLY, CDR2 FYNNEI. This CDR3 spans 14 amino acids. Trimming at V came to 7 bases and at J to 1 base, leaving 3 bases not matched to a gene. CDR3 sequence reads: CASKEREGQETQYF. In DNA form, the CDR3 reads TGTGCCAGCAAGGAGCGGGAGGGCCAAGAGACCCAGTACTTC.

The table lists this clonotype with a few counts. CDR3 nucleotides: TGTGCCAGCAGTTTGGTCCGCGGCAGTTACAATGAGCAGTTCTTC. This translates into CASSLVRGSYNEQFF. This chain connects TRBV28 to TRBJ2-1; the D is unclear. The germline CDR1 and CDR2 sequences are MDHEN and SYDVKM. CDR3 length: 15 amino acids. V lost 3 bases and J 4 bases, leaving 13 bases between the germline ends.

The table lists this clonotype with a few counts. The chain uses TRBV5-6 and TRBJ2-7, with a weak D call TRBD1 (6 bases). The V end was cut by 8 bases, the J end by 1 base, with 10 bases between. This CDR3 has 12 residues. Per germline, CDR1 SGHDT and CDR2 YYEEEE. Here the CDR3 reads CASQQGSYEQYF. The CDR3 DNA is TGTGCCAGTCAACAGGGTTCCTACGAGCAGTACTTC.

The V and J genes are TRBV5-4 and TRBJ2-1; D is undetermined. Deletions cut 4 bases from V and 9 bases from J, with 17 bases between. The CDR3 is 14 residues long. Germline CDR1 reads SGHNT; CDR2 reads YYREEE (reference sequence). The CDR3 is CASSLPLSGGEQFF. The DNA of the CDR3 is TGTGCCAGCAGCCTCCCTCTCTCGGGCGGTGAGCAGTTCTTC. The full variable domain, completed using reference TRBV5-4 and TRBJ2-1, is ETGVTQSPTHLIKTRGQQVTLRCSSQSGHNTVSWYQQALGQGPQFIFQYYREEENGRGNFPPRFSGLQFPNYSSELNVNALELDDSALYLCASSLPLSGGEQFFGPGTRLTVL.

There are a few counts of this clonotype. The chain joins TRBV4-3 to TRBJ2-7; no clear D. Per the germline V gene, CDR1 is LGHNA and CDR2 is YSLEER. The CDR3 contains 15 residues. The V gene lost 0 bases and the J gene lost 2 bases, with 11 bases spanning the gap. The CDR3 region is CASSQEWQVAYEQYF. CDR3 nucleotide sequence: TGCGCCAGCAGCCAAGAATGGCAGGTCGCCTACGAGCAGTACTTC.

This clonotype was detected only a few times. The J gene is TRBJ1-5, the V gene TRBV27; no definite D call. The V gene lost 6 bases and the J gene lost 2 bases, with 8 bases spanning the gap. Looked up from germline, CDR1 is MNHEY and CDR2 is SMNVEV (reference sequence). This CDR3 has 13 amino acids. CDR3: CASRQLGNQPQHF. As DNA, the CDR3 is TGTGCCAGCAGACAGCTGGGCAATCAGCCCCAGCATTTT.

This clonotype was picked up a small number of times. The rearrangement uses TRBV20-1 and TRBJ2-4; weak D call: TRBD2 (5 bases). The CDR3 sequence is 15 residues long. Per germline, CDR1 DFQATT and CDR2 SNEGSKA (reference sequence). The V end lost 0 bases, the J end lost 0 bases, and 9 bases lay between the germline ends. CDR3 sequence: CSARDGNLAKNIQYF. DNA of the CDR3: TGCAGTGCTAGAGACGGGAATCTAGCCAAAAACATTCAGTACTTC.

V is TRBV11-1 and J is TRBJ1-3, with TRBD1 identical over 8 bases. The CDR3 runs to 18 residues. Germline values: CDR1 SGHAT, CDR2 FQDESV (reference sequence). The junction had 15 bases not matched to a gene; V was cut back by 4 bases and J by 4 bases. CDR3 sequence: CASSYDIRAGGEGNTIYF. The CDR3 bases are TGTGCCAGCAGCTACGACATCAGGGCAGGGGGCGAAGGAAACACCATATATTTT.

This clonotype occurred a few times. The chain carries TRBV16 and TRBJ1-1; a weak D match, TRBD1 (6 bases). The CDR3 contains 13 residues. Trimming removed 3 bases from V and 11 bases from J, with 16 bases in between. Per the germline V gene, CDR1 is KGHSY and CDR2 is FQNENV. The CDR3 DNA follows: TGTGCCAGCAGCCATGCGACAGGCCATGGGGCTTTCTTT. It encodes CASSHATGHGAFF. The whole variable domain, remainder taken from reference TRBV16 and TRBJ1-1, is GEEVAQTPKHLVRGEGQKAKLYCAPIKGHSYVFWYQQVLKNEFKFLISFQNENVFDETGMPKERFSAKCLPNSPCSLEIQATKLEDSAVYFCASSHATGHGAFFGQGTRLTVV.

This clonotype was found many times. The chain couples TRBV7-2 to TRBJ2-7, with a tentative D call TRBD2 (6 bases). Germline V lookup: CDR1 SGHTA, CDR2 FQGNSA. Trimming stripped 3 bases from V and 2 bases from J, with 20 bases between. This CDR3 has 17 residues. The CDR3 DNA reads TGTGCCAGCAGCTTTCCCTCGGGGGAAGCACGGACCTACGAGCAGTACTTC. It yields the protein CASSFPSGEARTYEQYF.

The chain has TRBV27 and TRBJ2-7; maybe TRBD1 (6 bases). This CDR3 spans 14 amino acids. Germline-derived CDR1 and CDR2 are MNHEY and SMNVEV (reference sequence). The V end was cut by 6 bases, the J end by 4 bases, with 16 bases between. The DNA for the CDR3 is TGTGCCAGCAGCAGATCAGGGGTCGGGTACGAGCAGTACTTC. This translates into CASSRSGVGYEQYF.

This clonotype was counted only a few times. This chain joins TRBV11-3 and TRBJ1-1, with TRBD1 identical over 7 bases. The ends lost 5 bases at V and 4 bases at J; junction bases unmatched: 7. This CDR3 is 14 amino acids long. Germline V gene sequence: CDR1 SGHNT, CDR2 YENEEA. The CDR3 region has the DNA TGTGCCAGCAGCCCCCCGCAGGGGGTCACTGAAGCTTTCTTT. The encoded protein is CASSPPQGVTEAFF.